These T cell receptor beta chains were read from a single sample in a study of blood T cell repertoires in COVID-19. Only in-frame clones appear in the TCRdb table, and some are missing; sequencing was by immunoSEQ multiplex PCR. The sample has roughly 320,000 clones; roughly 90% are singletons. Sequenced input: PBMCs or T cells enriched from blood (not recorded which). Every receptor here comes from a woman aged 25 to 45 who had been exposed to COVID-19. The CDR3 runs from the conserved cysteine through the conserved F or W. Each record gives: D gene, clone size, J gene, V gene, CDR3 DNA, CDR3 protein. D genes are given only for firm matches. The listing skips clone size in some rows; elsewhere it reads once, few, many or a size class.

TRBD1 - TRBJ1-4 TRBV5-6 TGTGCCAGCAACTCAGGGGGCCGGACTAATGAAAAACTGTTTTTT CASNSGGRTNEKLFF
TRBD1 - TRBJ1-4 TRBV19 TGTGCCAGTAGTACCCGCGACAGGGGCCCAACTAATGAAAAACTGTTTTTT CASSTRDRGPTNEKLFF
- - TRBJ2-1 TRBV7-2 TGTGCCAGCAGCTTAGTAGGGCGTCAGGGGATCTACAATGAGCAGTTCTTC CASSLVGRQGIYNEQFF
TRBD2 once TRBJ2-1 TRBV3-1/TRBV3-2 TGTGCCAGCAGCCAAGATCTAGCGGGGACTTACAATGAGCAGTTCTTC CASSQDLAGTYNEQFF
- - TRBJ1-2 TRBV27 TGTGCCAGCAGTTATTCAGGTTCTAACTATGGCTACACCTTC CASSYSGSNYGYTF
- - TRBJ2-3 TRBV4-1 TGCGCCAGCAGCTCCGACGGGTTATTGGATACGCAGTATTTT CASSSDGLLDTQYF
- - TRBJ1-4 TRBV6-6 TGTGCCAGCAGTGGGGGGGTCGGTGAAAAACTGTTTTTT CASSGGVGEKLFF
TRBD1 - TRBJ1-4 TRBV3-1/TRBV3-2 TGTGCCAGCAGCCACCGACAGGGAACTAATGAAAAACTGTTTTTT CASSHRQGTNEKLFF
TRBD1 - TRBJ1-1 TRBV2 TGTGCCAGCCGGGACAGGAAAGGTCTGAACACTGAAGCTTTCTTT CASRDRKGLNTEAFF
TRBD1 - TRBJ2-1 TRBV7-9 TGTGCCAGCAGCTTAGGGGACAGGGGCGGCAATGAGCAGTTCTTC CASSLGDRGGNEQFF
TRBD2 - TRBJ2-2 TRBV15 TGTGCCACCACGGGACTAGCGGGGGGGCGGCCCGGGGAGCTGTTTTTT CATTGLAGGRPGELFF
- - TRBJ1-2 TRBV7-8 TGTGCCAGCAGCTTAGCGTGGACAGTCTATGGCTACACCTTC CASSLAWTVYGYTF
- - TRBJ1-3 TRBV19 TGTGCCAGTAGTATAGACTTCAGACGGGGAAATAGGATCTCTGGAAACACCATATATTTT CASSIDFRRGNRISGNTIYF
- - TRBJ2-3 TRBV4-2 TGTGCCAGCAGCCAAGCTTCCAGCACAGATACGCAGTATTTT CASSQASSTDTQYF
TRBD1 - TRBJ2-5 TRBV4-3 TGCGCCAGCAGCCAGGGGCCTGAAGGGGGCGGAGAGACCCAGTACTTC CASSQGPEGGGETQYF
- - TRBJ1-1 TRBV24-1 TGTGCCACCAGTGACACGCCAGGTACGGGGGAGAACACTGAAGCTTTCTTT CATSDTPGTGENTEAFF
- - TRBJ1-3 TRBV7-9 TGTGCCAGCAGCTTATGGGGAGACCAAGGATATTTT CASSLWGDQGYF
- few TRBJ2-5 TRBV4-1 TGCGCCAGCAGCCAAGGATTATTGAGGAGGGGTTTACAAGAGACCCAGTACTTC CASSQGLLRRGLQETQYF
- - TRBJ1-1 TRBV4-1 TGCGCCAGCAGCTACACATGGAACACTGAAGCTTTCTTT CASSYTWNTEAFF
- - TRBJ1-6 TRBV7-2 TGTGCCAGCAGCTTAGCGGCGGCTGATAATTCACCCCTCCACTTT CASSLAAADNSPLHF
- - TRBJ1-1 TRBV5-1 TGCGCCAGCAGCTTCCGGGTAATAGGAAACACTGAAGCTTTCTTT CASSFRVIGNTEAFF
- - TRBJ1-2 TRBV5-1 TGCGCCAGCAGGCAAACACAGGATCAGTGGGGCTACACCTTC CASRQTQDQWGYTF
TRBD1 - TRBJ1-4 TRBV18 TGTGCCAGCTCACCCGGACAGGTGGGAACTAATGAAAAACTGTTTTTT CASSPGQVGTNEKLFF
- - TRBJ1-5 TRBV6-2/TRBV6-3 TGTGCCAGCAGTCGAAGGCGGGAGCCCCAGCATTTT CASSRRREPQHF
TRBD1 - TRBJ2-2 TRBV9 TGTGCCAGCACAGGGGGCTACACCGGGGAGCTGTTTTTT CASTGGYTGELFF
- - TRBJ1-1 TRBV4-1 TGCGCCAGCAGCCAAGGGAGGGGCCGAGGACTAGCGCTAAACACTGAAGCTTTCTTT CASSQGRGRGLALNTEAFF
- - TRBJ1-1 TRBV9 TGTGCCAGCAGCTACAGGGCGATGAACACTGAAGCTTTCTTT CASSYRAMNTEAFF
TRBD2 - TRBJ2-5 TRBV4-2 TGTGCCAGCAGCCAAGATAAGCGGGGGGCAGAAAGAGAGACCCAGTACTTC CASSQDKRGAERETQYF
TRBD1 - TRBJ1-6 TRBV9 TGTGCCAGCAGCTTCACAGGGGTTTCACCCCTCCACTTT CASSFTGVSPLHF
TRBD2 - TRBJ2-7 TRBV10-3 TGTGCCATCAGTGAGCGACTAGCGGGGGTCTCCTACGAGCAGTACTTC CAISERLAGVSYEQYF
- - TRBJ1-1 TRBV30 TGTGCCTGGAGTGTCTCGGTAGGGAGCACTGAAGCTTTCTTT CAWSVSVGSTEAFF
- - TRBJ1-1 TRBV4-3 TGCGCCAGCAGACCGGGACAAGAAAAGAGAGCTTTCTTT CASRPGQEKRAFF
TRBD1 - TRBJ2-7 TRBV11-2 TGTGCCAGCAGCTCCGGACAGGGGCCCTACGAGCAGTACTTC CASSSGQGPYEQYF
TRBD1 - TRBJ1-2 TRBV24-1 TGTGCCACCAGTGACCCAGGACAGGGCCTGGGCCTCTATGGCTACACCTTC CATSDPGQGLGLYGYTF
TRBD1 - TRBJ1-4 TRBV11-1 TGTGCCAGCAGCCCGACAGGGGATCGTGAAAAACTGTTTTTT CASSPTGDREKLFF
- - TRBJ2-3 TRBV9 TGTGCCAGCAGCGTAGGGGGATCGGGGACGCAGTATTTT CASSVGGSGTQYF
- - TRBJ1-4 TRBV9 TGTGCCAGCAGCGGTAGGGGGTCCCTTGGGGAAAAACTGTTTTTT CASSGRGSLGEKLFF
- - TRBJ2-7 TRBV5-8 TGTGCCAGCAGTTACTACGAGCAGTACTTC CASSYYEQYF
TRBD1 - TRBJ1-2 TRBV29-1 TGCAGCGTTGAAGATAGGGGGCGGACATATGGCTACACCTTC CSVEDRGRTYGYTF
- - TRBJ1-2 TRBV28 TGTGCCAGCAGTTTACTAGACTATGGCTACACCTTC CASSLLDYGYTF
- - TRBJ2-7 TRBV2 TGTGCCAGCAGTGAAATAGGGGCTGTCTACGAGCAGTACTTC CASSEIGAVYEQYF
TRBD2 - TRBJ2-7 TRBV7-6 TGTGCCAGCAGCTTGACCGGGACTAGCGGGGGAAACTACGAGCAGTACTTC CASSLTGTSGGNYEQYF